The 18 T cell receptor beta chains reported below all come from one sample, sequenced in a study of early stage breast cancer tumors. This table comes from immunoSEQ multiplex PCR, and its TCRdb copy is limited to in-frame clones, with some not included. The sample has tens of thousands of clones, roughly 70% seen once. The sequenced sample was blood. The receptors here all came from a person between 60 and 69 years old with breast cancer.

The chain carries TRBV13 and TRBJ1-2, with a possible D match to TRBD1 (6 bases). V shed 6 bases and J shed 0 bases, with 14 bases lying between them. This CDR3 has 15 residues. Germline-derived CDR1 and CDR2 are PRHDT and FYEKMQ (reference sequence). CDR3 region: CASRQTTGTNYGYTF. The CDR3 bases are TGTGCCAGCAGGCAGACCACAGGGACTAACTATGGCTACACCTTC.

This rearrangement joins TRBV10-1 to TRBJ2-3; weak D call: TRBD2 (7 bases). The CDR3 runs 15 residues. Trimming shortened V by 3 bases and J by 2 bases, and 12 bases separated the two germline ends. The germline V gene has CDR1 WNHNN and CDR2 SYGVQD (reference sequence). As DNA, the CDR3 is TGCGCCAGCAGTGACGGGGGGCCCAACACAGATACGCAGTATTTT. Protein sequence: CASSDGGPNTDTQYF.

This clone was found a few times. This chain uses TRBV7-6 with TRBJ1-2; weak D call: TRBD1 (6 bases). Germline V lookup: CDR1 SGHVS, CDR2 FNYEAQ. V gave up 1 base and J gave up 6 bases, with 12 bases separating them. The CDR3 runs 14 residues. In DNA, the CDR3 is TGTGCCAGCAGCTTAGAGGGCAGGGGCGATGGCTACACCTTC. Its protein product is CASSLEGRGDGYTF.

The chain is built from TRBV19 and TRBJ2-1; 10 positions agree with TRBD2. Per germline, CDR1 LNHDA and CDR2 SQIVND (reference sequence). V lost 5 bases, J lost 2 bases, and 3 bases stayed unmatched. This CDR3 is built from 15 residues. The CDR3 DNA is TGTGCCAGTAGTGATCTAGCGGGGGCCTACAATGAGCAGTTCTTC. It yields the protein CASSDLAGAYNEQFF. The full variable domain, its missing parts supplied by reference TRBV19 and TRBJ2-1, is DGGITQSPKYLFRKEGQNVTLSCEQNLNHDAMYWYRQDPGQGLRLIYYSQIVNDFQKGDIAEGYSVSREKKESFPLTVTSAQKNPTAFYLCASSDLAGAYNEQFFGPGTRLTVL.

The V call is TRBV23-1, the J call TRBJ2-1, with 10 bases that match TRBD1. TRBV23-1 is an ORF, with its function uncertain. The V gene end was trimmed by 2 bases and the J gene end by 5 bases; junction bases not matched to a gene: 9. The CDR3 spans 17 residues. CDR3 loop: CASSQLRDRGPHNEQFF. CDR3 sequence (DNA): TGCGCCAGCAGTCAACTCCGGGACAGGGGACCCCACAATGAGCAGTTCTTC.

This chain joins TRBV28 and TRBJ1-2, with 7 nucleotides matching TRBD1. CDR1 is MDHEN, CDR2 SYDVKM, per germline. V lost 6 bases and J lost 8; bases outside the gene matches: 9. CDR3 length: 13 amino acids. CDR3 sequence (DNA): TGTGCCAGCAGCTTGCCGACAGGGAGAGGCTACACCTTC. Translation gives CASSLPTGRGYTF.

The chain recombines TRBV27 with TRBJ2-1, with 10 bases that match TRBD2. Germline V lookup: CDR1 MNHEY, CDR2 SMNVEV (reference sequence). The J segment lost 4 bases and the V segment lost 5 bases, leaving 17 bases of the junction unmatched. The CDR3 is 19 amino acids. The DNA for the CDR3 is TGTGCCAGCAGTCCCCGGGTAGCGGGAGGCCCAAGACGTTACAATGAGCAGTTCTTC. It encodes CASSPRVAGGPRRYNEQFF.

The CDR3 here is CASSFVAADYYGYTF. The DNA of the CDR3 is TGTGCCAGCAGCTTTGTGGCGGCGGACTACTATGGCTACACCTTC. V gene TRBV7-9 combines with J gene TRBJ1-2; D is undetermined. In germline, CDR1 is SEHNR, CDR2 FQNEAQ (reference sequence). The V end lost 3 bases, the J end lost 3 bases, and 14 bases lay between the germline ends. This CDR3 is built from 15 residues.

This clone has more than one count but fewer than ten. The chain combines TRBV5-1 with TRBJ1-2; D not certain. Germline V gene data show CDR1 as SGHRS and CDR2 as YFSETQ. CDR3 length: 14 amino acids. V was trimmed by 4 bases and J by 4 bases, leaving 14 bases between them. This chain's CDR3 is CASSQEIGTYGYTF. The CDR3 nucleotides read TGCGCCAGCAGCCAGGAGATTGGCACCTATGGCTACACCTTC.

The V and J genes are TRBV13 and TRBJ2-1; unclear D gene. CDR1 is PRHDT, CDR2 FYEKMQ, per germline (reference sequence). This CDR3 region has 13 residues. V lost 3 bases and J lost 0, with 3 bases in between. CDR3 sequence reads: CASSLDSYNEQFF. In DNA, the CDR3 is TGTGCCAGCAGCTTGGACTCCTACAATGAGCAGTTCTTC.

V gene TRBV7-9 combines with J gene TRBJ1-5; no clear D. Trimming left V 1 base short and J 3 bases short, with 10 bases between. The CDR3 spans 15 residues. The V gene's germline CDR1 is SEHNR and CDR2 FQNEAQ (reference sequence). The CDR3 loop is CASSLGSQINQPQHF. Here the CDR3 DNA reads TGTGCCAGCAGCTTAGGGTCACAGATCAATCAGCCCCAGCATTTT.

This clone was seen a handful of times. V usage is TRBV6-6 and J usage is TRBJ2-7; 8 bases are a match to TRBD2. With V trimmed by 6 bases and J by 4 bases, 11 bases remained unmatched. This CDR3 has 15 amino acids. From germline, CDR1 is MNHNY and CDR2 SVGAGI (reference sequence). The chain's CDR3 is CASRKPGLEMYEQYF. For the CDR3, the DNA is TGTGCCAGCAGAAAGCCGGGACTAGAGATGTACGAGCAGTACTTC.

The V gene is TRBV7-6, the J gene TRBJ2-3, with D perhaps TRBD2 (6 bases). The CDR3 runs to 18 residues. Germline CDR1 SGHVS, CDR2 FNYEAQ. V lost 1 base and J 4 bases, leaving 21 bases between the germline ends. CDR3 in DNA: TGTGCCAGCAGCTTAGGGGCCTTTACTAGCCGGGGAGCAGATACGCAGTATTTT. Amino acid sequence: CASSLGAFTSRGADTQYF.

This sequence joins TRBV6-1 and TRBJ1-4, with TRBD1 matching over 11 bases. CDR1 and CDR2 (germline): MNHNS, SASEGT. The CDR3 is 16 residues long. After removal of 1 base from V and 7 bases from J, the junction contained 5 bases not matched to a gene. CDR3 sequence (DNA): TGTGCCAGCAGTGAAGAAGAGGGACAGGGGGGTGAAAAACTGTTTTTT. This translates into CASSEEEGQGGEKLFF.

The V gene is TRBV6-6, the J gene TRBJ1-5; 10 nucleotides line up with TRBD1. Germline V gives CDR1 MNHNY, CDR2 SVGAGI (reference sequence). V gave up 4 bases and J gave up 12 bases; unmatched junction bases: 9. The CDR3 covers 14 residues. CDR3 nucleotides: TGTGCCAGCAGTTCGGTTGGGACAGGGGAATTCCAGCATTTT. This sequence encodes CASSSVGTGEFQHF.

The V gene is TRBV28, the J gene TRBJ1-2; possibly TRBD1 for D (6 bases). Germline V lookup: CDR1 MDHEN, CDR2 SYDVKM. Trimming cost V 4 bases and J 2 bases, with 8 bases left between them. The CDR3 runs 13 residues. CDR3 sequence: CASSWGRNYGYTF. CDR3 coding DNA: TGTGCCAGCAGTTGGGGGCGCAACTATGGCTACACCTTC.

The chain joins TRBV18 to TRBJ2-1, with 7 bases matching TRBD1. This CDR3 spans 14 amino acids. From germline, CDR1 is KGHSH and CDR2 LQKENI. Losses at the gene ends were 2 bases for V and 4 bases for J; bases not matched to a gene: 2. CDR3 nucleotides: TGTGCCAGCTCACCAGGGACAGCTTACAATGAGCAGTTCTTC. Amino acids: CASSPGTAYNEQFF.

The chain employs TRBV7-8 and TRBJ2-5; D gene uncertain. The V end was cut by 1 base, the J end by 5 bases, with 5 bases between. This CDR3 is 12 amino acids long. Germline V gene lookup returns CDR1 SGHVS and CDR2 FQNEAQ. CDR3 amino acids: CASSLGVETQYF. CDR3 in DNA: TGTGCCAGCAGCTTAGGGGTGGAGACCCAGTACTTC.